The next 20 T cell receptor beta chains were all read from a single sample in a study of T cell responses to AZD1222 COVID-19 vaccine. Generated by immunoSEQ multiplex PCR, the TCRdb table keeps only in-frame clones and is missing some. This sample has around 80,000 clones, with about 80% found just once. The sequencing used peripheral blood, collected 28 days after the second AZD1222 dose. These receptors originate from an adult who received the AZD1222 COVID-19 vaccine.

The V call is TRBV29-1, the J call TRBJ2-1; TRBD2 matches at 16 bases. V dropped 6 bases and J dropped 6; count of bases not matched to a gene: 8. The CDR3 has 16 amino acids. Germline CDR1 reads SQVTM; CDR2 reads ANQGSEA. The CDR3 sequence: CSVTPGLAGGPNEQFF. DNA for the CDR3: TGCAGCGTCACACCGGGACTAGCGGGAGGGCCCAATGAGCAGTTCTTC.

This clone was seen only a few times. The V and J genes are TRBV2 and TRBJ2-3, with D possibly being TRBD2 (5 bases). Germline V gives CDR1 SNHLY, CDR2 FYNNEI. V lost 6 bases and J 3 bases, leaving 10 bases between the germline ends. The CDR3 consists of 13 residues. CDR3 in amino acids: CASRHRGTDTQYF. In DNA, the CDR3 is TGTGCCAGCAGACACCGCGGGACAGATACGCAGTATTTT.

The chain is built from TRBV20-1 and TRBJ2-2, with D perhaps given as TRBD1 or TRBD2 (5 bases each). This CDR3 contains 15 residues. Per the germline V gene, CDR1 is DFQATT and CDR2 is SNEGSKA (reference sequence). V dropped 3 bases and J dropped 0 bases, with 11 bases sitting between them. The CDR3 sequence: CSASIGTANTGELFF. CDR3 sequence (DNA): TGCAGTGCTAGTATCGGGACGGCGAACACCGGGGAGCTGTTTTTT.

The chain joins TRBV25-1 to TRBJ1-2, with 7 positions matching TRBD1. Germline lookup yields CDR1 MGHDK and CDR2 SYGVNS. V trimming: 4 bases; J trimming: 5 bases; junction bases outside the gene matches: 10. The length of the CDR3 is 15 residues. The CDR3 loop is CASSAGGRGGYGYTF. For the CDR3, the DNA is TGTGCCAGCAGTGCCGGCGGCAGGGGGGGTTATGGCTACACCTTC.

The rearrangement joins TRBV30 to TRBJ2-3, with D maybe TRBD2 (5 bases). Germline-derived CDR1 and CDR2 are GTSNPN and SVGIG (reference sequence). The CDR3 is 15 amino acids. V was pared by 5 bases and J by 0 bases, with 15 bases between. The CDR3 reads CAWLSVEASTDTQYF. In nucleotides, the CDR3 is TGTGCCTGGCTGTCCGTGGAGGCTAGCACAGATACGCAGTATTTT.

The chain carries TRBV6-2 or TRBV6-3 and TRBJ1-1; D call uncertain. CDR1 MNHEY and CDR2 SVGEGT come from the germline V gene. The CDR3 is 15 amino acids. The V end was cut by 3 bases, the J end by 4 bases, with 15 bases between. CDR3 protein: CASSYPRTAGTEAFF. The CDR3 region has the DNA TGTGCCAGCAGTTATCCACGGACGGCGGGCACTGAAGCTTTCTTT.

This rearrangement joins TRBV5-1 to TRBJ1-2, with 10 positions matching TRBD1. The germline V gene has CDR1 SGHRS and CDR2 YFSETQ. CDR3 length equals 15 residues. V dropped 2 bases and J dropped 8; count of bases not matched to a gene: 9. The CDR3 here is CASSFSSGQGIGYTF. The CDR3 DNA follows: TGCGCCAGCAGCTTCTCATCGGGACAGGGGATCGGCTACACCTTC.

This rearrangement joins TRBV4-3 to TRBJ1-1; D call uncertain. Germline V gene data show CDR1 as LGHNA and CDR2 as YSLEER. This CDR3 is 13 amino acids long. Trimming took off 1 base at V and 5 bases at J, with 8 bases between the two ends. CDR3 nucleotides: TGCGCCAGCAGCCAAGTTGGCGGGACTGAAGCTTTCTTT. Encoded protein: CASSQVGGTEAFF.

The chain joins TRBV2 to TRBJ2-7; 15 bases fit TRBD2. The germline V gene encodes CDR1 SNHLY and CDR2 FYNNEI. The CDR3 has 15 residues. The V segment lost 4 bases and the J segment 3 bases; nucleotides outside the gene matches: 1. The CDR3 here is CASSAGLAGGYEQYF. The CDR3 DNA reads as TGTGCCAGCAGTGCGGGACTAGCGGGAGGCTACGAGCAGTACTTC.

The V call is TRBV10-2, the J call TRBJ2-7; D unclear. V was pared by 0 bases and J by 4 bases, with 4 bases between. The V gene's germline CDR1 is WSHSY and CDR2 SAAADI. The CDR3 totals 12 residues. This CDR3 is CASSESMYEQYF. In DNA form, the CDR3 reads TGCGCCAGCAGTGAGTCGATGTACGAGCAGTACTTC.

A remark on this clone: The DNA is omitted, as the CDR3 cannot be located on it reliably, and the CDR3 follows TCRdb's listing. The chain links TRBV21-1 to TRBJ1-3. TRBV21-1 is a pseudogene. The CDR3 totals 21 residues, both ends included. CDR3: CASYKTYGQRGRWGSGNTIYF.

The chain recombines TRBV27 with TRBJ1-1; D is unclear. The V end lost 3 bases, the J end lost 6 bases, and 14 bases lay between the germline ends. The germline CDR1 and CDR2 sequences are MNHEY and SMNVEV (reference sequence). The CDR3 is 14 amino acids. CDR3 sequence: CASSFTLGSSEAFF. The CDR3 nucleotides are TGTGCCAGCAGTTTTACCCTAGGGTCATCTGAAGCTTTCTTT.

The J gene is TRBJ1-1, the V gene TRBV27; weak D call: TRBD1 (5 bases). The CDR3 totals 13 residues. The germline V and J ends were trimmed by 7 bases and 3 bases, with 12 bases remaining between them. The germline V gene has CDR1 MNHEY and CDR2 SMNVEV (reference sequence). The CDR3 coding sequence is TGTGCCAGCATCAAAAGGGGTTACACTGAAGCTTTCTTT. Its protein is CASIKRGYTEAFF.

The gene calls are TRBV9 and TRBJ2-3, with 11 nucleotides matching TRBD2. Germline CDR1 and CDR2: SGDLS and YYNGEE. The V gene end was trimmed by 6 bases and the J gene end by 0 bases; junction bases not matched to a gene: 6. The CDR3 loop spans 16 amino acids. CDR3 sequence reads: CASKPGTSGSTDTQYF. CDR3 DNA sequence: TGTGCCAGCAAACCTGGGACTAGCGGTAGCACAGATACGCAGTATTTT. The whole variable domain, remainder taken from reference TRBV9 and TRBJ2-3, is DSGVTQTPKHLITATGQRVTLRCSPRSGDLSVYWYQQSLDQGLQFLIQYYNGEERAKGNILERFSAQQFPDLHSELNLSSLELGDSALYFCASKPGTSGSTDTQYFGPGTRLTVL.

The CDR3 spells CASTHVDSLLANYGYTF. As DNA, the CDR3 is TGTGCCAGTACCCATGTCGACAGCCTACTAGCTAACTATGGCTACACCTTC. The genes are TRBV19 and TRBJ1-2, with D possibly matching TRBD1 (5 bases). V lost 7 bases and J 0 bases, leaving 21 bases between the germline ends. Germline CDR1 is LNHDA and CDR2 is SQIVND (reference sequence). CDR3 length: 17 residues.

V and J are TRBV7-9 and TRBJ2-2; no clear D gene. CDR1 is SEHNR and CDR2 is FQNEAQ in the germline V gene (reference sequence). The ends were cut back, 5 bases at V and 1 base at J, with 11 bases in the middle. This CDR3 is 15 amino acids long. Written as DNA, the CDR3 is TGTGCCAGCAGCCCACCTGGGGAGAACACCGGGGAGCTGTTTTTT. It yields the protein CASSPPGENTGELFF. The complete variable domain, with remaining parts taken from reference TRBV7-9 and TRBJ2-2, reads DTGVSQNPRHKITKRGQNVTFRCDPISEHNRLYWYRQTLGQGPEFLTYFQNEAQLEKSRLLSDRFSAERPKGSFSTLEIQRTEQGDSAMYLCASSPPGENTGELFFGEGSRLTVL.

This clone showed up just once. J is TRBJ2-2 and V is TRBV11-2; D is unresolved. V was clipped by 1 base and J by 4 bases, with 13 bases between them. Germline assignment: CDR1 SGHAT and CDR2 FQNNGV. The CDR3 extends over 16 amino acids. The CDR3 sequence is CASSLGRQAFTGELFF. CDR3 DNA: TGTGCCAGCAGCTTAGGGCGGCAGGCCTTCACCGGGGAGCTGTTTTTT. Looking up the rest from reference TRBV11-2 and TRBJ2-2 gives the full variable domain: EAGVAQSPRYKIIEKRQSVAFWCNPISGHATLYWYQQILGQGPKLLIQFQNNGVVDDSQLPKDRFSAERLKGVDSTLKIQPAKLEDSAVYLCASSLGRQAFTGELFFGEGSRLTVL.

The chain links TRBV7-3 to TRBJ2-7; the D is unclear. Between the trimmed V and J ends, which lost 5 bases and 3 bases, there was a span of 17 bases. Germline V gene lookup returns CDR1 SGHTA and CDR2 FQGTGA. The length of the CDR3 is 15 residues. The CDR3 nucleotides read TGTGCCAGCAGCCCGGCGGCAGGCCTAATCTACGAGCAGTACTTC. It translates to CASSPAAGLIYEQYF.

The rearrangement joins TRBV4-1 to TRBJ2-2; TRBD1 is a possible D gene (6 bases). CDR3 length: 16 amino acids. V lost 4 bases, J lost 1 base, and 13 bases lay in between. Germline-derived CDR1 and CDR2 are MGHRA and YSYEKL. Here the CDR3 DNA reads TGCGCCAGCAGCCGGGACGACAGGCTGAACACCGGGGAGCTGTTTTTT. This sequence encodes CASSRDDRLNTGELFF.

The chain combines TRBV7-2 with TRBJ2-7; D not certain. Germline V gene lookup returns CDR1 SGHTA and CDR2 FQGNSA. CDR3 length: 13 residues. Trimming pared 5 bases from V and 9 bases from J, leaving 17 bases between. The CDR3 loop reads CASSRDQALGQYF. CDR3 nucleotides: TGTGCCAGCAGCCGAGATCAGGCCCTAGGGCAGTACTTC.